The clone carrying this T cell receptor (beta chain) was seen many times. Its cognate antigen is unknown. V dropped 1 base and J dropped 1; count of bases not matched to a gene: 1. The length of the CDR3 is 15 residues. Per germline, CDR1 LNHDA and CDR2 SQIVND (reference sequence). The TCR beta CDR3 regions underwent amplification from RNA transcripts. The library came from an HTBI-primed first-round RT-PCR and a second-round multiplex PCR. TCRdb analysed the multiplex PCR reads with MiXCR anew, one entry per CDR3 protein. The sample has about 400,000 distinct CDR3 sequences; 20% to 25% are singletons. Ineligible for inclusion were patients with other autoimmune diseases, uncontrolled infections, pregnancy or lactation. It was from under 13 ml of fresh peripheral blood that the PBMCs came. This sample is drawn from a study of Graves' ophthalmopathy and Graves' hyperthyroidism. Study findings and constraints: Also, most clonotypes expanded in the thyroid above 0.001 frequency appeared in blood. Using a 13-signature model, the authors split ophthalmopathy from stable hyperthyroidism, with roughly 90% sensitivity and 75% to 82% specificity.

The sequenced material came from peripheral blood. The gene calls are TRBV19 and TRBJ1-1; 9 bases are a match to TRBD1. This receptor was identified in a young woman with stable Graves' hyperthyroidism. The CDR3 DNA reads TGTGCCAGTAGTATAGGGACAGGGGCGAACACTGAAGCTTTCTTT. The encoded protein is CASSIGTGANTEAFF.